A selection of T cell receptor beta chains follows, all from one sample in a study of blood T cell repertoires in COVID-19. The repertoire was sequenced with immunoSEQ multiplex PCR; TCRdb's copy has only in-frame clones and lacks some. The data contain 300,000 or so clones, 85% to 90% of them singletons. Sample: PBMCs or T cells enriched from blood (not recorded which). Every receptor here comes from a woman in her late teens or twenties who had recovered from COVID-19. Each CDR3 is given with its conserved first and last residue. A D gene is named only where the DNA matches it firmly. Clone size is not always given. Where it is, it says once, few, many or a class for expanded clones.

size	D	V	length	J	CDR3	DNA
NA	TRBD2	TRBV5-4	14	TRBJ2-7	CASSLAGGVYEQYF	TGTGCCAGCAGCTTAGCGGGGGGGGTCTACGAGCAGTACTTC
NA	NA	TRBV2	15	TRBJ1-3	CASSVPRGQGNTIYF	TGTGCCAGCAGTGTTCCGCGGGGCCAAGGAAACACCATATATTTT
NA	NA	TRBV7-9	16	TRBJ2-7	CASSSYASTRPYEQYF	TGTGCCAGCAGCTCTTACGCCTCGACAAGACCCTACGAGCAGTACTTC
NA	NA	TRBV9	13	TRBJ1-2	CASSPFPTYGYTF	TGTGCCAGCAGCCCCTTCCCGACTTATGGCTACACCTTC
few	NA	TRBV5-6	13	TRBJ1-1	CASSIRRAREAFF	TGTGCCAGCAGCATCCGGCGGGCGAGGGAAGCTTTCTTT
NA	TRBD1	TRBV2	15	TRBJ1-4	CASRLTGATNEKLFF	TGTGCCAGCAGACTTACAGGGGCAACTAATGAAAAACTGTTTTTT
NA	NA	TRBV30	12	TRBJ1-2	CACRGTRNGYTF	TGTGCCTGCCGGGGGACTAGGAATGGCTACACCTTC
NA	TRBD1	TRBV12-3/TRBV12-4	12	TRBJ1-2	CASGRTGSGYTF	TGTGCCAGCGGGCGGACAGGGTCTGGCTACACCTTC
few	TRBD2	TRBV30	14	TRBJ2-5	CAWETGTSGETQYF	TGTGCCTGGGAGACTGGGACTAGCGGAGAGACCCAGTACTTC
once	NA	TRBV11-2	15	TRBJ2-3	CASSYSATPGDTQYF	TGTGCCAGCAGCTATTCAGCTACCCCAGGAGATACGCAGTATTTT
NA	TRBD2	TRBV30	16	TRBJ2-1	CAWSVEGLAGNNEQFF	TGTGCCTGGAGTGTTGAGGGACTAGCGGGGAATAATGAGCAGTTCTTC
NA	TRBD1	TRBV12-3/TRBV12-4	13	TRBJ1-6	CASSWTGVSPLHF	TGTGCCAGCAGCTGGACAGGGGTATCACCCCTCCACTTT
NA	TRBD1	TRBV19	14	TRBJ2-3	CASRERDRADTQYF	TGTGCCAGTAGGGAACGAGACAGGGCCGATACGCAGTATTTT
NA	NA	TRBV7-9	15	TRBJ2-1	CASSPRGGAHNEQFF	TGTGCCAGCAGCCCGCGAGGGGGAGCCCACAATGAGCAGTTCTTC
NA	NA	TRBV13	16	TRBJ1-2	CASTLGVGNYYYGYTF	TGTGCCAGCACCCTCGGGGTAGGGAACTACTACTATGGCTACACCTTC
NA	NA	TRBV7-9	16	TRBJ2-2	CASSVATGGDTGELFF	TGTGCCAGCAGCGTAGCTACAGGGGGGGACACCGGGGAGCTGTTTTTT
NA	TRBD1	TRBV14	15	TRBJ1-1	CASSGRDRVGTEAFF	TGTGCCAGCAGCGGCCGGGACAGGGTTGGAACTGAAGCTTTCTTT
NA	TRBD1	TRBV11-2	17	TRBJ2-1	CASSLLTGGLWHNEQFF	TGTGCCAGCAGCTTACTGACAGGGGGCCTGTGGCACAATGAGCAGTTCTTC
NA	NA	TRBV6-1	15	TRBJ1-1	CASSESMGAVTEAFF	TGTGCCAGCAGTGAGAGTATGGGGGCGGTCACTGAAGCTTTCTTT
NA	TRBD2	TRBV11-2	16	TRBJ2-5	CASSILSGGPQETQYF	TGTGCCAGCAGCATACTTAGCGGGGGCCCCCAAGAGACCCAGTACTTC
NA	NA	TRBV12-5	13	TRBJ2-7	CASGLAGSYEQYF	TGTGCTAGTGGTTTGGCAGGGTCCTACGAGCAGTACTTC
NA	NA	TRBV27	14	TRBJ1-1	CASSLSVWNTEAFF	TGTGCCAGCAGTTTGTCGGTTTGGAACACTGAAGCTTTCTTT
NA	NA	TRBV28	15	TRBJ1-2	CASTVDFAANYGYTF	TGTGCCAGCACCGTCGATTTCGCAGCTAACTATGGCTACACCTTC
NA	TRBD1	TRBV7-2	14	TRBJ2-7	CASSLTGLSHEQYF	TGTGCCAGCAGCTTGACAGGGTTGAGCCACGAGCAGTACTTC
once	NA	TRBV5-1	16	TRBJ1-2	CASSLAGGQPRYGYTF	TGCGCCAGCAGCTTGGCCGGAGGACAGCCCCGGTATGGCTACACCTTC